Described below is a single T cell receptor beta chain sequence and its context. Its antigen is still unknown. One end of the junction does not line up with germline, which may come from a read error. The data were produced by immunoSEQ multiplex PCR, yet TCRdb's version contains in-frame clones alone and is incomplete. The data show fewer than 100,000 clones, approximately 91% seen once. Germline CDR1 and CDR2: SSHAT and FNYEAQ (reference sequence). CDR3 length: 12 amino acids. The data originate from a study of cytomegalovirus exposure and HLA in healthy donors. Study summary: The platform used for the approximately 130 validation repertoires matched that of the roughly 720 first-cohort repertoires, a later analysis reported. Points from the study as a whole: Most TCR sequences were seen very rarely across donors, but some public TCRs occurred in many. The study listed under 200 cytomegalovirus-associated TCR beta chains.

The sequence came from a man younger than 45 in good health and CMV-seronegative. The rearrangement joins TRBV7-7 to TRBJ2-5; possibly TRBD1 for D (5 bases). Sequenced sample: PBMCs. CDR3 sequence reads: CASSLRGETQYF. In DNA form, the CDR3 reads TGTGCTAGCAGCTTAAGGGGAGAGACCCAGTACTTC.